A selection of T cell receptor beta chains follows, all from one sample in a study of blood T cell repertoires in COVID-19. Only in-frame clones appear in the TCRdb table, and some are missing; sequencing was by immunoSEQ multiplex PCR. Of tens of thousands of clones listed, roughly 80% were seen once; the top ten hold 10% to 13%. Sequencing used peripheral blood. Source of these receptors: a man aged 50 to 59 with COVID-19, enrolled during active disease. Each CDR3 is given with its conserved first and last residue. The D gene is left open where the match is weak. Rows give clone size only sometimes, using once, few, many, or a class for an expanded clone.

v_gene,d_gene,abundance,j_gene,CDR3aa,CDR3nt
TRBV3-1/TRBV3-2,-,-,TRBJ2-1,CASSQVPGYNEQFF,TGTGCCAGCAGCCAAGTTCCCGGGTACAATGAGCAGTTCTTC
TRBV19,-,few,TRBJ2-7,CASSSGGAHEQYF,TGTGCCAGCTCCTCCGGGGGAGCCCACGAGCAGTACTTC
TRBV7-9,-,-,TRBJ2-7,CASSDAGGLHYEQYF,TGTGCCAGCAGCGATGCTGGAGGGCTCCACTACGAGCAGTACTTC
TRBV19,TRBD1,-,TRBJ2-2,CASSIQGALGGELFF,TGTGCCAGTAGTATACAGGGGGCGCTTGGCGGGGAGCTGTTTTTT
TRBV28,-,few,TRBJ1-1,CASRPTGLNTEAFF,TGTGCCAGCAGGCCTACAGGGTTGAACACTGAAGCTTTCTTT
TRBV3-1/TRBV3-2,-,-,TRBJ1-2,CASSQRLPDGGRGYTF,TGTGCCAGCAGCCAACGCTTACCGGACGGGGGACGTGGCTACACCTTC
TRBV29-1,-,few,TRBJ2-5,CSVGGETQYF,TGCAGCGTGGGAGGTGAGACCCAGTACTTC
TRBV7-9,TRBD2,-,TRBJ2-5,CASSPATSGREETQYF,TGTGCCAGCAGCCCTGCGACTAGCGGGAGGGAAGAGACCCAGTACTTC
TRBV12-3/TRBV12-4,-,-,TRBJ2-6,CASNFGGLLTF,TGTGCCAGCAACTTCGGCGGTCTCCTGACTTTC
TRBV5-1,-,-,TRBJ2-7,CASRSEPSLLPGNEQYF,TGCGCCAGCAGATCCGAACCCTCTCTCCTCCCAGGGAACGAGCAGTACTTC
TRBV7-2,-,-,TRBJ1-4,CASSLDWRQGNEKLFF,TGTGCCAGCAGCTTAGACTGGCGGCAGGGGAATGAAAAACTGTTTTTT
TRBV29-1,TRBD1,-,TRBJ2-2,CSVALLDRGVGELFF,TGCAGCGTTGCTCTTTTGGACAGGGGGGTCGGGGAGCTGTTTTTT
TRBV28,TRBD1,-,TRBJ2-2,CASVGGQGLTGELFF,TGTGCCAGCGTTGGGGGACAGGGATTGACCGGGGAGCTGTTTTTT
TRBV29-1,TRBD2,-,TRBJ2-1,CSAGREGNNEQFF,TGCAGCGCCGGGAGGGAGGGCAACAATGAGCAGTTCTTC
TRBV6-6,-,-,TRBJ2-1,CASSPLDEQFF,TGTGCCAGCAGCCCCCTCGATGAGCAGTTCTTC
TRBV30,-,-,TRBJ1-2,CAWIRAGGYTF,TGTGCCTGGATACGGGCGGGCGGCTACACCTTC
TRBV6-5,TRBD1,few,TRBJ2-7,CASLRTGAGEQYF,TGTGCCAGCCTCAGGACAGGGGCGGGCGAGCAGTACTTC
TRBV12-5,-,once,TRBJ2-1,CASGLGQYGNEQFF,TGTGCTAGTGGTTTGGGACAGTACGGCAATGAGCAGTTCTTC
TRBV5-1,-,-,TRBJ2-7,CASRSDSLISYEQYF,TGCGCCAGCAGGTCGGACAGCTTAATTTCCTACGAGCAGTACTTC
TRBV7-9,TRBD2,-,TRBJ2-5,CASTPRGGETQYF,TGTGCCAGCACCCCCCGGGGGGGAGAGACCCAGTACTTC
TRBV10-3,-,few,TRBJ1-2,CAIQDPGIDFYTF,TGTGCCATTCAGGACCCGGGAATCGACTTCTACACCTTC
TRBV6-1,TRBD1,-,TRBJ1-2,CASSDPGQVARGYTF,TGTGCCAGCAGTGATCCGGGACAGGTGGCTCGTGGCTACACCTTC
TRBV9,TRBD1,once,TRBJ2-5,CASSATGTRGTQYF,TGTGCCAGCAGCGCGACAGGGACGAGGGGGACCCAGTACTTC
TRBV5-1,-,-,TRBJ2-3,CASSETTDTQYF,TGCGCCAGCAGCGAGACTACAGATACGCAGTATTTT
TRBV7-9,TRBD2,-,TRBJ2-1,CASSWQSSGRGEQFF,TGTGCCAGCAGCTGGCAGTCTAGCGGGAGAGGAGAGCAGTTCTTC
TRBV10-2,TRBD1,-,TRBJ1-2,CASSEDRGGYTF,TGCGCCAGCAGTGAGGACAGGGGTGGCTACACCTTC
TRBV11-2,-,-,TRBJ2-7,CASSLGGGTTYEQYF,TGTGCCAGCAGCTTGGGGGGGGGCACGACCTACGAGCAGTACTTC
TRBV2,TRBD2,-,TRBJ2-7,CASRLAGGEQYF,TGTGCCAGCAGACTCGCGGGGGGGGAGCAGTACTTC
TRBV5-4,TRBD2,-,TRBJ2-5,CASSRASGSGTQYF,TGTGCCAGCAGCAGGGCTAGCGGTTCAGGTACCCAGTACTTC
TRBV6-5,-,-,TRBJ1-2,CASSPGTTGYGYTF,TGTGCCAGCAGCCCCGGGACAACTGGGTATGGCTACACCTTC
TRBV2,-,-,TRBJ2-3,CASSEARGRGTDTQYF,TGTGCCAGCAGTGAAGCGCGGGGGCGCGGCACAGATACGCAGTATTTT
TRBV7-9,TRBD2,-,TRBJ2-7,CASSFGLADVDEQYF,TGTGCCAGCAGCTTCGGACTAGCAGACGTCGACGAGCAGTACTTC
TRBV7-2,TRBD2,-,TRBJ2-5,CASSLSGRGETQYF,TGTGCCAGCAGCTTGAGCGGGAGGGGAGAGACCCAGTACTTC
TRBV5-1,-,-,TRBJ1-1,CASSQSSLNTEAFF,TGCGCCAGTTCCCAATCATCCCTGAACACTGAAGCTTTCTTT
TRBV3-1/TRBV3-2,-,-,TRBJ1-5,CASSQDQGRNQPQHF,TGTGCCAGCAGCCAAGATCAGGGTCGAAATCAGCCCCAGCATTTT
TRBV5-1,TRBD2,-,TRBJ2-1,CASSSAGALFNEQFF,TGCGCCAGCAGCTCCGCGGGAGCATTATTCAATGAGCAGTTCTTC